This entry lists 10 T cell receptor beta chains sequenced from one sample in a study of blood T cells in healthy people across ages. Combining a sample-barcoded 5' primer with a J-beta primer mix, a second PCR ran for 7 to 11 cycles. TCRdb processed the 5' RACE reads anew with MiXCR; each CDR3 protein has one entry. This table has 950,000 to 1,200,000 distinct CDR3 sequences, 35% to 45% appearing once. The specimen sequenced was blood. The receptors here all came from a man aged 18 to 29 in good health.

This clonotype was found a few times. This sequence joins TRBV2 and TRBJ1-2; TRBD1 might be the D (5 bases). CDR3 length: 15 amino acids. Trimming left V 3 bases short and J 4 bases short, with 15 bases between. The germline CDR1 and CDR2 sequences are SNHLY and FYNNEI. The CDR3, as DNA: TGTGCCAGCAGTGATGTTCGACAGCGCTCCTATGGCTACACCTTC. This encodes CASSDVRQRSYGYTF.

Comments on this clonotype: A much larger clone lies one base from this, so it may be a read error. The J gene is TRBJ2-3, the V gene TRBV29-1; 10 nucleotides match TRBD1. This CDR3 is built from 14 residues. The germline V gene has CDR1 SQVTM and CDR2 ANQGSEA. The CDR3 is CSVVDRGRTDTRYF. CDR3 nucleotide sequence: TGCAGCGTTGTTGACAGGGGGCGAACAGATACGCGGTATTTT.

This clonotype turned up a few times. The V and J genes are TRBV2 and TRBJ1-2; D gene ambiguous. Germline V CDR1 and CDR2: SNHLY, FYNNEI. This CDR3 has 14 residues. The germline V and J ends were trimmed by 4 bases and 4 bases, with 13 bases remaining between them. The CDR3 region is CASSGFGQSYGYTF. DNA of the CDR3: TGTGCCAGCAGTGGCTTCGGGCAGAGCTATGGCTACACCTTC.

The chain combines TRBV12-3 or TRBV12-4 with TRBJ2-1; a weak D match, TRBD1 (6 bases). The CDR3 contains 14 residues. The V and J ends lost 6 bases and 5 bases respectively, with 14 bases between them. CDR3 in amino acids: CASSEQGTHNEQFF. As DNA, the CDR3 is TGTGCCAGCAGCGAACAGGGTACCCACAATGAGCAGTTCTTC.

This rearrangement joins TRBV5-1 to TRBJ1-2; unclear D gene. The CDR3 spans 15 residues. Germline lookup yields CDR1 SGHRS and CDR2 YFSETQ. The V end was cut by 4 bases, the J end by 3 bases, with 16 bases between. The CDR3 loop reads CASSATLRVDYGYTF. The DNA for the CDR3 is TGCGCCAGCAGCGCCACCCTGAGGGTTGACTATGGCTACACCTTC.

This clonotype was counted a few times. The chain combines TRBV29-1 with TRBJ2-3, with D hard to call. CDR1 is SQVTM and CDR2 is ANQGSEA in the germline V gene. The V and J ends lost 4 bases and 12 bases respectively, with 23 bases between them. The CDR3 length is 14 residues. CDR3 protein: CSVGQVNTATLQYF. The CDR3 DNA reads TGCAGCGTTGGCCAGGTCAACACCGCAACGTTACAGTATTTT.

This clonotype came up a few times. V is TRBV3-1 and J is TRBJ2-1; 9 nucleotides agree with TRBD2. Germline V gene data show CDR1 as LGHDT and CDR2 as YNNKEL (reference sequence). The trim removed 0 bases at V and 4 bases at J, leaving 4 bases unmatched. The CDR3 contains 16 residues. The CDR3 loop is CASSQEALAGYNEQFF. The CDR3 nucleotides are TGTGCCAGCAGCCAAGAGGCCCTAGCGGGGTACAATGAGCAGTTCTTC.

The gene calls are TRBV20-1 and TRBJ1-2, with D tentatively TRBD1 (6 bases). The CDR3 runs 16 residues. The germline V gene encodes CDR1 DFQATT and CDR2 SNEGSKA (reference sequence). V was trimmed by 5 bases and J by 2 bases, leaving 21 bases between them. This CDR3 reads CSARTLTPQGNYGYTF. In nucleotides, the CDR3 is TGCAGTGCTCGCACCCTGACACCCCAGGGGAACTATGGCTACACCTTC.

The chain combines TRBV3-1 with TRBJ2-7, with D unresolved. This CDR3 contains 15 residues. V was cut by 4 bases and J by 1 base, with 14 bases left in between. Germline values: CDR1 LGHDT, CDR2 YNNKEL (reference sequence). The CDR3 DNA reads as TGTGCCAGCAGCCGTCACGGACGGGTATCCTACGAGCAGTACTTC. The encoded protein is CASSRHGRVSYEQYF.

In its sample, this clonotype was seen a few times. V and J are TRBV5-1 and TRBJ2-1; perhaps TRBD1 as D (6 bases). Germline V lookup: CDR1 SGHRS, CDR2 YFSETQ. V was trimmed by 0 bases and J by 7 bases, leaving 14 bases between them. The CDR3 runs to 15 residues. The CDR3 DNA reads TGCGCCAGCAGCTTGGAGTCAGGGGACGGAAATGAGCAGTTCTTC. Encoded protein: CASSLESGDGNEQFF.